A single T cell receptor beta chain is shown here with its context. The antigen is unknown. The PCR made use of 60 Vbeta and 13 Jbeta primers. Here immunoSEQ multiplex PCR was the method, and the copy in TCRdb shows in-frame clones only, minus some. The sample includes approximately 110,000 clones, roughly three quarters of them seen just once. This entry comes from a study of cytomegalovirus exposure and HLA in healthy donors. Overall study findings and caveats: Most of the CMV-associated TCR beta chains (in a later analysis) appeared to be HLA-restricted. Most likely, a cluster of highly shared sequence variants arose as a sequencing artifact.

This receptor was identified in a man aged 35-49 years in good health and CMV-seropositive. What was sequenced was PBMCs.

The CDR3 loop reads CASSYGWDTEAFF. The CDR3 nucleotides are TGCGCCAGCAGCTACGGGTGGGACACTGAAGCTTTCTTT. The chain recombines TRBV4-3 with TRBJ1-1; D gene ambiguous. V lost 5 bases to trimming and J lost 3 bases, with 10 bases between them. Per the germline V gene, CDR1 is LGHNA and CDR2 is YSLEER. The CDR3 is made up of 13 amino acids.